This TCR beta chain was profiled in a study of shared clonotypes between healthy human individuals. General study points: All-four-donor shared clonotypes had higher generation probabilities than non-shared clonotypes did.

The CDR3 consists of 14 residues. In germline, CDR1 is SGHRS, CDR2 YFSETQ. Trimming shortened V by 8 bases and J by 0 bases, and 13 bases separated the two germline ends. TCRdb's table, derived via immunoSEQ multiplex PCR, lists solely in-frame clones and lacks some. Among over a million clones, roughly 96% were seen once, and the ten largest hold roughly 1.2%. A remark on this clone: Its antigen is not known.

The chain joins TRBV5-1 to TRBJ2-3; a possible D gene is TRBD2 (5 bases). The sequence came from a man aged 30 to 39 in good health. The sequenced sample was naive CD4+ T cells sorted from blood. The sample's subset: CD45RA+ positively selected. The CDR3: CASQLSGSTDTQYF. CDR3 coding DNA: TGCGCCAGTCAGTTAAGCGGTAGCACAGATACGCAGTATTTT. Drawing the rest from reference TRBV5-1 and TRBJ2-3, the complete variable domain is KAGVTQTPRYLIKTRGQQVTLSCSPISGHRSVSWYQQTPGQGLQFLFEYFSETQRNKGNFPGRFSGRQFSNSRSEMNVSTLELGDSALYLCASQLSGSTDTQYFGPGTRLTVL.